This T cell receptor (beta chain) came from a study of early stage breast cancer tumors. Broader study findings: Comparing each tissue with blood distinguished tumor from normal in 14 of 16 patients.

Sequencing used immunoSEQ multiplex PCR; TCRdb keeps in-frame clones, though not all of them. The sample yields about 38,000 clones, around 68% seen once. Germline V gene sequence: CDR1 MGHRA, CDR2 YSYEKL. V was trimmed by 4 bases and J by 0 bases, leaving 10 bases between them. The CDR3 is 14 residues long. In the case of this clone: Its antigen is still unknown.

This rearrangement joins TRBV4-1 to TRBJ2-7, with a weak D call TRBD2 (6 bases). This clonotype was sampled from a person between 55 and 69 years old with breast cancer. Input material: blood. CDR3 DNA sequence: TGCGCCAGCAGCCTGGGGGGTGGCTCCTACGAGCAGTACTTC. This sequence encodes CASSLGGGSYEQYF.